The 4 T cell receptor beta chains reported below all come from one sample, sequenced in a study of blood T cells in healthy people across ages. Next came a second PCR, run for roughly 6 to 11 cycles, which used a sample-barcoded 5' primer along with a J-beta primer mix. TCRdb reprocessed the 5' RACE reads via MiXCR and lists one record per CDR3 protein. The table includes 550,000 to 700,000 distinct CDR3 sequences, approximately 27% detected once. The specimen sequenced was blood. Source of these receptors: a woman in her 70s in good health.

The chain is built from TRBV4-1 and TRBJ1-2; TRBD1 matches 9 bases. Trimming removed 3 bases from V and 4 bases from J; junction bases left unmatched: 6. CDR1 and CDR2 from the germline V gene are MGHRA and YSYEKL. The CDR3 contains 15 residues. CDR3 loop: CASSQPGTGFYGYTF. CDR3 sequence (DNA): TGCGCCAGCAGCCAGCCCGGGACAGGGTTCTATGGCTACACCTTC.

J is TRBJ2-1 and V is TRBV7-9; D is uncertain. V was shortened by 4 bases and J by 15 bases, with 16 bases between the two germline ends. The germline V gene encodes CDR1 SEHNR and CDR2 FQNEAQ (reference sequence). This CDR3 spans 12 amino acids. CDR3 coding DNA: TGTGCCAGCAGCTCCAATGTAAGGCCGGGGTTCTTC. This codes for CASSSNVRPGFF.

V is TRBV20-1 and J is TRBJ2-7, with D perhaps matching TRBD2 (5 bases). This CDR3 has 15 amino acids. Germline V gene data show CDR1 as DFQATT and CDR2 as SNEGSKA (reference sequence). Trimming cost V 0 bases and J 6 bases, with 18 bases left between them. The chain's CDR3 is CSAREVGGFGREQYF. CDR3 in DNA: TGCAGTGCTAGAGAGGTAGGAGGCTTCGGCCGCGAGCAGTACTTC.

This clonotype was detected only a few times. A junction boundary mismatches the germline segment, possibly from a read error. J is TRBJ2-5 and V is TRBV7-9; TRBD2 agrees at 8 bases. The germline gives CDR1 SEHNR, CDR2 FQNEAQ (reference sequence). CDR3 length: 14 amino acids. The CDR3 bases are TGCGCCAGCAGCGGGGGACTCCTCCAAGAGACCCAGTACTTC. It codes for CASSGGLLQETQYF.